This T cell receptor (beta chain) is from a study of control samples from healthy donors and cancer patients (dated by TCRdb to about 2020). To prepare the library, the immunoSEQ multiplex PCR assay was applied. The immuneACCESS repertoire file appears here via TCRdb, limited to in-frame rearrangements. These files lack a portion of the clones; in checked studies, under half of the deficit traces to unresolved V genes, and the cause of the others is not known. In all, the sample holds under 80,000 clones, and 94% of those were seen once. Under 7.5% of the sample is held by the ten biggest clonotypes. Sequences SGHAT (CDR1) and FQNNGV (CDR2) are obtained from the germline V gene. The CDR3 runs 12 amino acids, cysteine and phenylalanine included. The CDR3 DNA has 36 bases and is translated from base 1. The junction shows trimming of 5 bases on V and 5 bases on J, plus 9 bases between the germline ends.

A note on this clone: The antigen this receptor binds is unknown. No base quality values were provided; no much bigger clone lies one nucleotide off.

The sequence joins TRBV11-2 to TRBJ1-1, with the D gene uncertain. The clonotype originates from a woman aged 40 to 49 in good health. Sequenced: blood. The CDR3 is CASSATGTEAFF. At the DNA level, the sequence is TGTGCCAGCAGCGCCACCGGGACTGAAGCTTTCTTT.